This T cell receptor beta chain was recovered during a study of OX40 agonist ivuxolimab in advanced cancers. In regard to this clone: Its antigen is undetermined.

The V and J ends lost 4 bases and 0 bases respectively, with 15 bases between them. Germline CDR1 reads LNHDA; CDR2 reads SQIVND (reference sequence). The CDR3 runs 16 residues. Study-level results: At 0.1 to 3.0 mg/kg and by week 6, clonal expansion occurred in CD4+ and CD8+ blood T cells.

Clones were read by immunoSEQ multiplex PCR, and TCRdb kept only the in-frame ones, dropping some. The sample shows roughly 55,000 clones, 80% of them seen only once. The sample here was CD4+ or CD8+ T cells sorted from blood, taken in a trial of the OX40 agonist ivuxolimab. This chain connects TRBV19 to TRBJ1-2; perhaps TRBD1 as D (6 bases). The sequence was collected from an adult with an advanced solid tumor such as melanoma, head and neck, liver or kidney cancer. The CDR3 DNA sequence: TGTGCCAGTAGTAGCCCGGGGGGCCCCTCTAACTATGGCTACACCTTC. Protein product: CASSSPGGPSNYGYTF.